The 9 T cell receptor beta chains listed next were all sequenced from one sample in a study of regulatory T cells. Amplification used 52 TRBV primers and 13 TRBJ primers. The table came from immunoSEQ multiplex PCR; TCRdb's copy has only in-frame clones and leaves some out. Of about 17,000 clones in the sample, approximately 80% were seen once. Study conclusions and caveats: In CD3G-deficient patients, conventional CD4+ T cells were enriched for hydrophobic CDR3 residues at positions 6 and 7.

These receptors have no known antigen. Sequenced material: conventional CD4+ T cells sorted from blood. These receptors came from a person aged 30 to 39 with CD3G deficiency.

CDR3 in DNA: TGTGCCATCAGTGACAGGGGGCGAACCGGGCAGTACTTC. This gives the protein CAISDRGRTGQYF. V gene TRBV10-3 combines with J gene TRBJ2-7, with TRBD1 identical over 8 bases. Trimming removed 3 bases from V and 9 bases from J; junction bases left unmatched: 7. This CDR3 has 13 amino acids. CDR1 and CDR2 (germline): ENHRY, SYGVKD.

V usage is TRBV6-1 and J usage is TRBJ2-1, with a weak D call TRBD2 (6 bases). The germline V and J ends were trimmed by 2 bases and 0 bases, with 14 bases remaining between them. The CDR3 runs 17 residues. Germline values: CDR1 MNHNS, CDR2 SASEGT. The DNA of the CDR3 is TGTGCCAGCAGTGAAAGAGGGGCCGGGAGCTCCTACAATGAGCAGTTCTTC. This codes for CASSERGAGSSYNEQFF.

The V call is TRBV6-6, the J call TRBJ1-3; D unresolved. CDR1 MNHNY and CDR2 SVGAGI come from the germline V gene (reference sequence). V lost 2 bases and J 4 bases, leaving 12 bases between the germline ends. The length of the CDR3 is 15 residues. In DNA form, the CDR3 reads TGTGCCAGCAGTTACGAAGGCATCTCGGGAAACACCATATATTTT. The encoded protein is CASSYEGISGNTIYF.

J is TRBJ1-1 and V is TRBV5-1, with D hard to call. The germline V gene has CDR1 SGHRS and CDR2 YFSETQ. With 1 base removed from V and 0 bases from J, the gap between germline ends came to 7 bases. This CDR3 region has 14 residues. This CDR3 reads CASSLSPVNTEAFF. DNA for the CDR3: TGCGCCAGCAGCTTGTCTCCGGTGAACACTGAAGCTTTCTTT. Looking up the rest from reference TRBV5-1 and TRBJ1-1 gives the full variable domain: KAGVTQTPRYLIKTRGQQVTLSCSPISGHRSVSWYQQTPGQGLQFLFEYFSETQRNKGNFPGRFSGRQFSNSRSEMNVSTLELGDSALYLCASSLSPVNTEAFFGQGTRLTVV.

The chain's CDR3 is CAISSFGLAGAGEQYF. CDR3 coding DNA: TGTGCCATCAGTTCCTTCGGACTAGCGGGAGCTGGGGAGCAGTACTTC. The rearrangement uses TRBV10-3 and TRBJ2-7; 13 nucleotides line up with TRBD2. The germline CDR1 and CDR2 sequences are ENHRY and SYGVKD. The CDR3 loop spans 16 amino acids. V shed 5 bases, J shed 7 bases, and the junction held 11 bases outside the gene matches.

This chain uses TRBV11-1 with TRBJ2-1; no definite D call. Germline CDR1 SGHAT, CDR2 FQDESV (reference sequence). This CDR3 has 14 amino acids. V dropped 1 base and J dropped 9 bases, with 13 bases sitting between them. The CDR3 DNA follows: TGTGCCAGCAGCTTAGAGGGCAGATGGACTGAGCAGTTCTTC. It translates to CASSLEGRWTEQFF. The full variable domain, with the rest looked up from reference TRBV11-1 and TRBJ2-1, is EAEVAQSPRYKITEKSQAVAFWCDPISGHATLYWYRQILGQGPELLVQFQDESVVDDSQLPKDRFSAERLKGVDSTLKIQPAELGDSAMYLCASSLEGRWTEQFFGPGTRLTVL.

The chain couples TRBV5-1 to TRBJ2-3; the match to TRBD2 covers 9 bases. Losses at the gene ends were 4 bases for V and 4 bases for J; bases not matched to a gene: 4. Germline CDR1 and CDR2: SGHRS and YFSETQ. CDR3 length: 14 amino acids. The CDR3 sequence: CASSLSGSADTQYF. The CDR3 DNA reads TGCGCCAGCAGCCTTAGCGGGAGTGCAGATACGCAGTATTTT.

V and J are TRBV7-8 and TRBJ1-1; D remains unclear. Per germline, CDR1 SGHVS and CDR2 FQNEAQ. The V end was cut by 1 base, the J end by 1 base, with 7 bases between. This CDR3 spans 14 amino acids. The CDR3 DNA reads TGTGCCAGCAGCTTAGGAAGAAGGAACACTGAAGCTTTCTTT. Encoded protein: CASSLGRRNTEAFF.

The CDR3 DNA reads as TGTGCCAGCAGCCACAGGGGGATCGCCAAAAACATTCAGTACTTC. Its protein product is CASSHRGIAKNIQYF. The chain combines TRBV28 with TRBJ2-4; TRBD1 matches 8 bases. This CDR3 is 15 amino acids long. Germline V CDR1 and CDR2: MDHEN, SYDVKM. V trimming: 6 bases; J trimming: 1 base; junction bases outside the gene matches: 5.